These 27 T cell receptor beta chains originate from one sample sequenced in a study of blood T cell repertoires in COVID-19. Clones were read by immunoSEQ multiplex PCR, and TCRdb kept only the in-frame ones, dropping some. The sample records 220,000 or so clones, 82% being singletons. The source material was peripheral blood. These receptors were obtained from an elderly woman with COVID-19, enrolled during active disease.

The CDR3 DNA reads as TGTGCCAGCAGCTTTGAGTTCTATGGCTACACCTTC. Its protein product is CASSFEFYGYTF. The chain is built from TRBV7-9 and TRBJ1-2; D unclear. Trimming took off 3 bases at V and 4 bases at J, with 6 bases between the two ends. This CDR3 has 12 amino acids. CDR1 is SEHNR and CDR2 is FQNEAQ in the germline V gene (reference sequence).

This chain joins TRBV28 and TRBJ1-5; D not resolved. Looked up from germline, CDR1 is MDHEN and CDR2 is SYDVKM. The CDR3 is made up of 15 amino acids. Trimming stripped 8 bases from V and 6 bases from J, with 20 bases between. CDR3 residues: CASHLFGQGGQPQHF. The CDR3 nucleotides are TGTGCCAGCCACCTATTCGGTCAAGGCGGTCAGCCCCAGCATTTT.

J is TRBJ2-3 and V is TRBV20-1, with TRBD2 as a possible D gene (5 bases). The CDR3 extends over 13 amino acids. Germline lookup yields CDR1 DFQATT and CDR2 SNEGSKA (reference sequence). Trimming removed 3 bases from V and 3 bases from J, with 10 bases in between. CDR3 DNA sequence: TGCAGTGCTAGTTCCGGGAAAACAGATACGCAGTATTTT. It specifies CSASSGKTDTQYF.

The chain joins TRBV5-1 to TRBJ2-3; 9 positions agree with TRBD2. This CDR3 spans 16 amino acids. The V gene end was trimmed by 0 bases and the J gene end by 1 base; junction bases not matched to a gene: 3. Germline V gives CDR1 SGHRS, CDR2 YFSETQ. The DNA of the CDR3 is TGCGCCAGCAGCTTGGCAATAGCGGGAGGCACAGATACGCAGTATTTT. The encoded protein is CASSLAIAGGTDTQYF. The full variable domain, rest sourced from reference TRBV5-1 and TRBJ2-3, is KAGVTQTPRYLIKTRGQQVTLSCSPISGHRSVSWYQQTPGQGLQFLFEYFSETQRNKGNFPGRFSGRQFSNSRSEMNVSTLELGDSALYLCASSLAIAGGTDTQYFGPGTRLTVL.

Written as DNA, the CDR3 is TGTGCTAGTGGACAGGGTTGGGATCAGCCCCAGCATTTT. Translated, it gives CASGQGWDQPQHF. The chain carries TRBV12-5 and TRBJ1-5; maybe TRBD1 (6 bases). V lost 6 bases and J 5 bases, leaving 11 bases between the germline ends. In germline, CDR1 is LGHNT, CDR2 FRNRAP. This CDR3 spans 13 amino acids.

The chain's CDR3 is CASSEQGGRTDTQYF. For the CDR3, the DNA is TGTGCCAGCAGTGAACAGGGGGGTCGCACAGATACGCAGTATTTT. The V and J genes are TRBV2 and TRBJ2-3; perhaps TRBD1 as D (7 bases). The CDR3 extends over 15 amino acids. In germline, CDR1 is SNHLY, CDR2 FYNNEI. V was shortened by 2 bases and J by 1 base, with 10 bases between the two germline ends.

This rearrangement joins TRBV6-6 to TRBJ1-1; D not certain. V gave up 6 bases and J gave up 5 bases, with 7 bases separating them. CDR1 and CDR2 (germline): MNHNY, SVGAGI (reference sequence). The CDR3 is made up of 11 amino acids. The CDR3 loop is CASSGNTEAFF. DNA of the CDR3: TGTGCCAGCAGCGGGAATACTGAAGCTTTCTTT.

The V gene is TRBV11-2, the J gene TRBJ2-7; TRBD2 matches 7 bases. The ends lost 4 bases at V and 3 bases at J; junction bases unmatched: 3. Germline V gene sequence: CDR1 SGHAT, CDR2 FQNNGV. The CDR3 is 13 amino acids. In DNA form, the CDR3 reads TGTGCCAGCAGCTCCGGGACTATCTACGAGCAGTACTTC. This sequence encodes CASSSGTIYEQYF.

The genes are TRBV18 and TRBJ1-5; 7 nucleotides align to TRBD1. This CDR3 has 15 residues. Per germline, CDR1 KGHSH and CDR2 LQKENI. Unmatched junction bases numbered 7, after V lost 3 bases and J lost 5 bases. This CDR3 reads CASSPQTGIYQPQHF. CDR3 nucleotide sequence: TGTGCCAGCTCACCCCAGACAGGGATTTATCAGCCCCAGCATTTT.

This sequence joins TRBV5-4 and TRBJ1-2; TRBD1 is a possible D gene (6 bases). V gave up 3 bases and J gave up 5 bases, with 14 bases separating them. Germline CDR1 SGHNT, CDR2 YYREEE (reference sequence). The CDR3 sequence is 14 residues long. The CDR3 DNA follows: TGTGCCAGCAGCTCCCGGACAGCAACGTATGGCTACACCTTC. Its translation is CASSSRTATYGYTF.

The sample holds one count of this clone. The chain employs TRBV2 and TRBJ2-3, with D tentatively TRBD1 (5 bases). The CDR3 spans 14 residues. V was shortened by 7 bases and J by 1 base, with 12 bases between the two germline ends. Per the germline V gene, CDR1 is SNHLY and CDR2 is FYNNEI. CDR3 nucleotides: TGTGCCAGCACCTTCATGACAGGCACAGATACGCAGTATTTT. Protein: CASTFMTGTDTQYF.

V usage is TRBV7-3 and J usage is TRBJ2-1; TRBD2 matches 9 bases. Germline CDR1 reads SGHTA; CDR2 reads FQGTGA. The junction had 3 bases not matched to a gene; V was cut back by 2 bases and J by 10 bases. This CDR3 has 13 residues. CDR3 DNA sequence: TGTGCCAGCAGCTTAGAGCGGGGGGTCGAGCAGTTCTTC. Protein sequence: CASSLERGVEQFF.

The rearrangement links TRBV19 to TRBJ2-4; 8 bases line up with TRBD2. Germline loops: CDR1 LNHDA, CDR2 SQIVND (reference sequence). This CDR3 has 15 amino acids. Trimming removed 8 bases from V and 1 base from J; junction bases left unmatched: 7. The CDR3 spells CASGSGGLAKNIQYF. CDR3 nucleotides: TGTGCCAGTGGGTCGGGGGGGCTTGCCAAAAACATTCAGTACTTC.

V and J are TRBV6-5 and TRBJ2-7, with D maybe TRBD2 (6 bases). From germline, CDR1 is MNHEY and CDR2 SVGAGI. Trimming pared 4 bases from V and 0 bases from J, leaving 16 bases between. The CDR3 spans 16 residues. This CDR3 reads CASSSILAQLSYEQYF. DNA of the CDR3: TGTGCCAGCAGTTCTATTCTAGCGCAACTCTCCTACGAGCAGTACTTC.

CDR3 residues: CASSVGGGTDGYTF. The CDR3 DNA sequence: TGTGCCAGCAGCGTGGGGGGCGGGACAGATGGCTACACCTTC. The chain carries TRBV9 and TRBJ1-2; 7 positions agree with TRBD1. The CDR3 consists of 14 residues. V lost 2 bases and J lost 6; bases outside the gene matches: 7. CDR1 SGDLS and CDR2 YYNGEE come from the germline V gene.

The chain has TRBV7-9 and TRBJ2-5, with 7 bases aligning to TRBD2. The junction had 4 bases not matched to a gene; V was cut back by 3 bases and J by 3 bases. This CDR3 is 14 amino acids long. Germline CDR1 is SEHNR and CDR2 is FQNEAQ (reference sequence). CDR3: CASSFGGKKETQYF. The CDR3 coding sequence is TGTGCCAGCAGCTTCGGGGGGAAAAAAGAGACCCAGTACTTC.

The chain joins TRBV5-6 to TRBJ1-2; 10 bases line up with TRBD1. CDR3 length: 14 amino acids. V lost 3 bases, J lost 8 bases, and 7 bases stayed unmatched. Germline loops: CDR1 SGHDT, CDR2 YYEEEE. This CDR3 is CASSYRQGALGYTF. Written as DNA, the CDR3 is TGTGCCAGCAGCTACCGACAGGGGGCTTTGGGCTACACCTTC.

This chain links TRBV9 with TRBJ1-2; D is undetermined. Germline CDR1 and CDR2: SGDLS and YYNGEE. The V end was cut by 3 bases, the J end by 2 bases, with 8 bases between. CDR3 length equals 13 residues. The CDR3 loop is CASSEQRNYGYTF. The CDR3 DNA sequence: TGTGCCAGCAGCGAACAGCGGAACTATGGCTACACCTTC.

CDR3 amino acids: CATSDQNTEAFF. The CDR3 DNA sequence: TGTGCCACCAGTGATCAGAACACTGAAGCTTTCTTT. The chain couples TRBV24-1 to TRBJ1-1, with no clear D. V lost 3 bases, J lost 1 base, and 2 bases lay in between. Per germline, CDR1 KGHDR and CDR2 SFDVKD. The CDR3 sequence is 12 residues long.

V and J are TRBV6-5 and TRBJ1-6; D not certain. Trimming took 0 bases from V and 7 from J, leaving 10 bases between them. This CDR3 comprises 15 residues. Germline-derived CDR1 and CDR2 are MNHEY and SVGAGI. The CDR3 sequence is CASSYSDTGNSPLHF. CDR3 nucleotides: TGTGCCAGCAGTTACTCGGATACGGGGAATTCACCCCTCCACTTT.

The chain links TRBV12-3 or TRBV12-4 to TRBJ1-1; D is unresolved. The CDR3 has 9 amino acids. Trimming removed 3 bases at V and 11 bases at J, with 4 bases between. DNA for the CDR3: TGTGCCAGCAGTTTGAGTGCTTTCTTT. Protein: CASSLSAFF.

V and J are TRBV6-2 or TRBV6-3 and TRBJ1-5; the D gene is possibly TRBD1 (6 bases). V was trimmed by 2 bases and J by 0 bases, leaving 11 bases between them. Germline assignment: CDR1 MNHEY and CDR2 SVGEGT. The CDR3 length is 16 residues. Here the CDR3 DNA reads TGTGCCAGCAGTTACGTACAGGGTTATAGCAATCAGCCCCAGCATTTT. Its translation is CASSYVQGYSNQPQHF.

The sample holds one count of this clone. The chain combines TRBV9 with TRBJ1-4; possible D gene TRBD1, 5 bases. The germline CDR1 and CDR2 sequences are SGDLS and YYNGEE. V lost 0 bases to trimming and J lost 3 bases, with 18 bases between them. The CDR3 runs to 18 residues. Written as DNA, the CDR3 is TGTGCCAGCAGCGTAGGGGGTACAGGTTCCCCTTCTAATGAAAAACTGTTTTTT. Translating it yields CASSVGGTGSPSNEKLFF.

The genes are TRBV5-4 and TRBJ2-1; 9 bases match TRBD1. The germline CDR1 and CDR2 sequences are SGHNT and YYREEE (reference sequence). The CDR3 contains 15 residues. Unmatched junction bases numbered 5, after V lost 2 bases and J lost 5 bases. CDR3: CASSLDRGWNNEQFF. CDR3 sequence (DNA): TGTGCCAGCAGCTTAGACAGGGGGTGGAACAATGAGCAGTTCTTC.

This clone was detected a few times. The V call is TRBV7-3, the J call TRBJ2-7, with 11 bases lining up with TRBD1. The CDR3 consists of 13 residues. Losses at the gene ends were 8 bases for V and 5 bases for J; bases not matched to a gene: 5. Germline V lookup: CDR1 SGHTA, CDR2 FQGTGA. CDR3 nucleotide sequence: TGTGCCAGCGAATCGGACAGGGGGCACGAGCAGTACTTC. It translates to CASESDRGHEQYF.

This chain connects TRBV9 to TRBJ1-6; D possibly corresponds to TRBD1 (5 bases). CDR1 and CDR2 (germline): SGDLS, YYNGEE. The ends were cut back, 0 bases at V and 7 bases at J, with 5 bases in the middle. This CDR3 has 13 residues. The CDR3 sequence is CASSVEGNSPLHF. CDR3 nucleotide sequence: TGTGCCAGCAGCGTAGAGGGGAATTCACCCCTCCACTTT.

Of note for this clone: Relative to the germline gene, one junction end is altered; a read error may explain this. The chain joins TRBV27 to TRBJ2-2; D ambiguous. This CDR3 has 13 amino acids. CDR1 MNHEY and CDR2 SMNVEV come from the germline V gene (reference sequence). In DNA, the CDR3 is TGTGCCAGCAGTCCTCCCGACACAGGGGAGCTGTTTTTT. Translation gives CASSPPDTGELFF.